The TCR beta chain described here comes from a study of T-cell reconstitution after alpha-beta-depleted transplantation in children. Findings and caveats of the study: Where some patients showed high TCRbeta diversity at day 60, it came from recipient T cells and thymic progenitors that had survived. T-cell numbers and diversity, one year after transplant, stemmed largely from T cells that were newly produced. Alpha-beta T cells present about two months after transplant were reported to originate from several hundred expanded graft clones.

Germline CDR1 reads MDHEN; CDR2 reads SYDVKM. The CDR3 has 16 residues. V lost 6 bases and J lost 0, with 15 bases in between. In its sample, this clonotype was seen many times. The antigen is not known. Unique molecular identifiers were used in preparing the TCRbeta library. TCRdb reprocessed the PCR reads via MiXCR and lists one record per CDR3 protein. In the table there are 330,000 or so distinct CDR3 sequences, around 9.1% of which are singletons. The chain employs TRBV28 and TRBJ2-1, with D uncertain. The receptor comes from a boy younger than two with acute myeloid leukemia, due to receive a stem cell transplant. Sequencing was performed on PBMCs, taken before TCRalphabeta/CD19-depleted stem cell transplant. The CDR3 bases are TGTGCCAGCAGACCCTTACTCCCCCGCTCCTACAATGAGCAGTTCTTC. Amino acids: CASRPLLPRSYNEQFF. Combining the CDR3 with reference TRBV28 and TRBJ2-1 gives the whole variable domain DVKVTQSSRYLVKRTGEKVFLECVQDMDHENMFWYRQDPGLGLRLIYFSYDVKMKEKGDIPEGYSVSREKKERFSLILESASTNQTSMYLCASRPLLPRSYNEQFFGPGTRLTVL.